The 26 T cell receptor beta chains below all came from one sample that was sequenced in a study of blood T cells in healthy people across ages. A second roughly 6 to 11 cycle PCR used barcoded and J-beta primers. TCRdb reprocessed the 5' RACE reads with MiXCR, giving one entry per CDR3 protein. The repertoire includes about 1.6 million distinct CDR3 sequences, roughly 30% of them detected once, and approximately 10% sits in the top ten. The sample was blood. These receptors were collected from a woman in her 30s in good health.

The V gene is TRBV6-4, the J gene TRBJ2-1; 12 nucleotides line up with TRBD2. The V segment lost 5 bases and the J segment 0 bases; nucleotides outside the gene matches: 8. This CDR3 comprises 18 residues. Looked up from germline, CDR1 is MRHNA and CDR2 is SNTAGT. The CDR3 bases are TGTGCCAGCAGTCGAGGACTAGCGGGGATAAGCTCCTACAATGAGCAGTTCTTC. This codes for CASSRGLAGISSYNEQFF.

The rearrangement links TRBV6-1 to TRBJ1-1; no firm D call. The CDR3 spans 13 residues. V was shortened by 7 bases and J by 0 bases, with 9 bases between the two germline ends. Per the germline V gene, CDR1 is MNHNS and CDR2 is SASEGT. The CDR3, as DNA: TGTGCCAGCACGGCCTTGATGAACACTGAAGCTTTCTTT. It codes for CASTALMNTEAFF.

V usage is TRBV6-1 and J usage is TRBJ2-7; 9 bases fit TRBD2. The CDR3 runs to 17 residues. Per the germline V gene, CDR1 is MNHNS and CDR2 is SASEGT. Germline trimming cut 0 bases from V and 2 bases from J; bases unmatched to any gene: 8. The CDR3 region is CASSEAGWVAGAYEQYF. The DNA for the CDR3 is TGTGCCAGCAGTGAAGCGGGATGGGTAGCGGGGGCCTACGAGCAGTACTTC.

The V gene is TRBV6-1, the J gene TRBJ2-7; the match to TRBD1 covers 7 bases. The CDR3 runs 13 residues. CDR1 and CDR2 from the germline V gene are MNHNS and SASEGT. V lost 7 bases and J lost 1; bases outside the gene matches: 4. For the CDR3, the DNA is TGTGCCAGCACCTACAGGGGTTCCTACGAGCAGTACTTC. Its protein is CASTYRGSYEQYF.

The chain employs TRBV9 and TRBJ2-3, with 7 bases matching TRBD1. This CDR3 is 15 amino acids long. With V trimmed by 3 bases and J by 6 bases, 10 bases remained unmatched. In germline, CDR1 is SGDLS, CDR2 YYNGEE. CDR3 residues: CASSEGTAYVDTQYF. CDR3 sequence (DNA): TGTGCCAGCAGCGAAGGGACAGCCTATGTCGATACGCAGTATTTT.

Of note for this clonotype: A much larger clone is a single base away; this may be a read error. V gene TRBV4-1 combines with J gene TRBJ1-1, with D tentatively TRBD1 (6 bases). The CDR3 loop spans 13 amino acids. The germline V gene encodes CDR1 MGHRA and CDR2 YSYEKL. In DNA, the CDR3 is TGCGCCGGCAGTCCGGCGGGGGGCCGTGGGGCTTTCTTT. Protein product: CAGSPAGGRGAFF.

This sequence joins TRBV5-1 and TRBJ2-5; 7 bases agree with TRBD2. Per the germline V gene, CDR1 is SGHRS and CDR2 is YFSETQ. The CDR3 is made up of 14 amino acids. After removal of 3 bases from V and 7 bases from J, the junction contained 9 bases not matched to a gene. CDR3 coding DNA: TGCGCCAGCAGCTCGGGTACGGGGGGACGGACCCAGTACTTC. Protein: CASSSGTGGRTQYF.

V usage is TRBV18 and J usage is TRBJ2-7, with 8 bases aligning to TRBD1. This CDR3 is built from 16 residues. Germline assignment: CDR1 KGHSH and CDR2 LQKENI. With V trimmed by 3 bases and J by 5 bases, 12 bases remained unmatched. CDR3 residues: CASSPAVLQGGHEQYF. The CDR3 DNA follows: TGTGCCAGCTCACCTGCAGTACTACAGGGGGGACACGAGCAGTACTTC.

The chain couples TRBV5-4 to TRBJ2-7, with 9 positions matching TRBD1. The CDR3 is 16 amino acids. Germline values: CDR1 SGHNT, CDR2 YYREEE (reference sequence). Unmatched junction bases numbered 6, after V lost 1 base and J lost 1 base. This CDR3 reads CASSLSPGTGSYEQYF. CDR3 nucleotides: TGTGCCAGCAGCTTGTCCCCCGGGACAGGGTCCTACGAGCAGTACTTC.

This clonotype has only a few counts. V gene TRBV7-8 combines with J gene TRBJ2-5, with D possibly being TRBD1 or TRBD2 (5 bases each). Germline V CDR1 and CDR2: SGHVS, FQNEAQ. V dropped 2 bases and J dropped 3 bases, with 16 bases sitting between them. CDR3 length: 16 residues. The CDR3 DNA sequence: TGTGCCAGCAGCTTAAAGGTTGGGGACCTTGAAGAGACCCAGTACTTC. The encoded protein is CASSLKVGDLEETQYF.

The rearrangement uses TRBV20-1 and TRBJ2-5; D is unresolved. The germline V and J ends were trimmed by 7 bases and 1 base, with 19 bases remaining between them. Germline loops: CDR1 DFQATT, CDR2 SNEGSKA (reference sequence). This CDR3 is built from 15 residues. The CDR3 region is CSVGSGPITQETQYF. CDR3 nucleotides: TGCAGTGTTGGCTCAGGACCCATAACCCAAGAGACCCAGTACTTC.

CDR3 sequence reads: CASSLQYNSPLHF. The CDR3, as DNA: TGTGCCAGCAGTTTACAATATAATTCACCCCTCCACTTT. The rearrangement links TRBV12-3 or TRBV12-4 to TRBJ1-6; D uncertain. The V end was cut by 2 bases, the J end by 4 bases, with 3 bases between. The CDR3 consists of 13 residues.

The V gene is TRBV5-1, the J gene TRBJ2-1; perhaps TRBD2 as D (6 bases). The CDR3 is 13 residues long. In germline, CDR1 is SGHRS, CDR2 YFSETQ. V lost 4 bases to trimming and J lost 5 bases, with 10 bases between them. The CDR3 spells CASSGGFDNEQFF. The CDR3 bases are TGCGCCAGCAGCGGAGGGTTTGACAATGAGCAGTTCTTC.

The chain carries TRBV27 and TRBJ2-7; 11 bases are shared with TRBD2. The V segment lost 6 bases and the J segment 10 bases; nucleotides outside the gene matches: 11. The germline gives CDR1 MNHEY, CDR2 SMNVEV (reference sequence). This CDR3 has 14 amino acids. CDR3 sequence (DNA): TGTGCCAGCAGCGAACTAGCGGGAGTAGAGATCCAGTACTTC. This translates into CASSELAGVEIQYF.

This clonotype was counted many times. J is TRBJ1-2 and V is TRBV4-1, with D unresolved. This CDR3 is built from 14 residues. V lost 4 bases and J 6 bases, leaving 15 bases between the germline ends. Germline values: CDR1 MGHRA, CDR2 YSYEKL. CDR3 DNA sequence: TGCGCCAGCAGCCCCGTCGGGGAAGGGAATGGCTACACCTTC. It is translated as CASSPVGEGNGYTF.

This clonotype has at least ten counts. V and J are TRBV4-1 and TRBJ2-5; tentative D call: TRBD2 (6 bases). Trimming pared 6 bases from V and 5 bases from J, leaving 13 bases between. Germline lookup yields CDR1 MGHRA and CDR2 YSYEKL. The CDR3 runs to 13 residues. The CDR3 spells CASSKGGLETQYF. The CDR3 DNA follows: TGCGCCAGCAGTAAAGGAGGGTTGGAGACCCAGTACTTC.

The chain joins TRBV5-1 to TRBJ2-3; D gene ambiguous. CDR3 length equals 16 residues. CDR1 is SGHRS and CDR2 is YFSETQ in the germline V gene. Trimming removed 0 bases from V and 3 bases from J, with 14 bases in between. This CDR3 is CASSLEGRSWTDTQYF. CDR3 sequence (DNA): TGCGCCAGCAGCTTGGAGGGAAGGTCCTGGACAGATACGCAGTATTTT. Based on the CDR3 plus reference TRBV5-1 and TRBJ2-3, the full variable domain is KAGVTQTPRYLIKTRGQQVTLSCSPISGHRSVSWYQQTPGQGLQFLFEYFSETQRNKGNFPGRFSGRQFSNSRSEMNVSTLELGDSALYLCASSLEGRSWTDTQYFGPGTRLTVL.

The gene calls are TRBV4-1 and TRBJ2-7; 8 bases agree with TRBD2. V trimming: 4 bases; J trimming: 7 bases; junction bases outside the gene matches: 15. The CDR3 spans 16 residues. The germline V gene encodes CDR1 MGHRA and CDR2 YSYEKL. CDR3 amino acids: CASSPNPGLALLEQYF. In DNA form, the CDR3 reads TGCGCCAGCAGCCCGAATCCCGGACTAGCACTTCTGGAGCAGTACTTC.

The rearrangement joins TRBV18 to TRBJ1-1, with a weak D call TRBD1 (6 bases). V was pared by 3 bases and J by 0 bases, with 14 bases between. Germline V gives CDR1 KGHSH, CDR2 LQKENI. The CDR3 loop spans 16 amino acids. The CDR3 nucleotides read TGTGCCAGCTCACCCCACGTGGGGGCCATGAACACTGAAGCTTTCTTT. Its protein is CASSPHVGAMNTEAFF.

This clonotype came up a few times. J is TRBJ2-3 and V is TRBV7-6; D is tentatively TRBD1 or TRBD2 (5 bases each). The CDR3 is 17 residues long. Germline CDR1 reads SGHVS; CDR2 reads FNYEAQ. V was clipped by 4 bases and J by 2 bases, with 19 bases between them. CDR3 sequence: CASSSRTGEGYTDTQYF. The CDR3 bases are TGTGCCAGCAGCTCCCGGACTGGAGAGGGGTACACAGATACGCAGTATTTT.

This chain uses TRBV19 with TRBJ1-2, with a weak D call TRBD1 (5 bases). The V gene lost 9 bases and the J gene lost 2 bases, with 13 bases spanning the gap. This CDR3 has 13 residues. The germline V gene encodes CDR1 LNHDA and CDR2 SQIVND (reference sequence). The CDR3 nucleotides are TGTGCCAGCAGCACTGGGGACAACTATGGCTACACCTTC. As protein: CASSTGDNYGYTF.

The chain has TRBV7-3 and TRBJ2-1; no reliable D call. Germline CDR1 SGHTA, CDR2 FQGTGA. The ends were cut back, 3 bases at V and 9 bases at J, with 15 bases in the middle. The CDR3 is 14 residues long. The CDR3 DNA reads TGTGCCAGCAGCTTGAATCCCCTAGGTGCTGAGCAGTTCTTC. It yields the protein CASSLNPLGAEQFF.

This rearrangement joins TRBV29-1 to TRBJ2-1; no reliable D call. CDR1 and CDR2 (germline): SQVTM, ANQGSEA. V gave up 7 bases and J gave up 0 bases, with 7 bases separating them. The CDR3 extends over 12 amino acids. The CDR3 reads CSAGFSYNEQFF. CDR3 bases: TGCAGCGCAGGATTCTCCTACAATGAGCAGTTCTTC.

This clonotype turned up a few times. This sequence joins TRBV10-3 and TRBJ2-5; D is uncertain. The CDR3 has 11 residues. Per germline, CDR1 ENHRY and CDR2 SYGVKD. Trimming cost V 5 bases and J 2 bases, with 3 bases left between them. The CDR3, as DNA: TGTGCCATCAGTCATCAAGAGACCCAGTACTTC. This sequence encodes CAISHQETQYF.

The chain has TRBV6-2 or TRBV6-3 and TRBJ2-4, with 8 bases fitting TRBD2. The end of the DNA is better explained by TRBJ2-7, so the J call may be wrong. Germline values: CDR1 MNHEY, CDR2 SVGEGT. The CDR3 spans 14 residues. The CDR3 nucleotides are TGTGCCAGCAGTTACAGCGCGGGAGGCCCCGAGCAGTACTTC. Its translation is CASSYSAGGPEQYF.

This sequence joins TRBV12-3 or TRBV12-4 and TRBJ2-1; the D gene is possibly TRBD1 (6 bases). V was shortened by 6 bases and J by 7 bases, with 13 bases between the two germline ends. The CDR3 has 13 amino acids. CDR3: CASSPMGANEQFF. CDR3 sequence (DNA): TGTGCCAGCAGCCCTATGGGGGCTAATGAGCAGTTCTTC.